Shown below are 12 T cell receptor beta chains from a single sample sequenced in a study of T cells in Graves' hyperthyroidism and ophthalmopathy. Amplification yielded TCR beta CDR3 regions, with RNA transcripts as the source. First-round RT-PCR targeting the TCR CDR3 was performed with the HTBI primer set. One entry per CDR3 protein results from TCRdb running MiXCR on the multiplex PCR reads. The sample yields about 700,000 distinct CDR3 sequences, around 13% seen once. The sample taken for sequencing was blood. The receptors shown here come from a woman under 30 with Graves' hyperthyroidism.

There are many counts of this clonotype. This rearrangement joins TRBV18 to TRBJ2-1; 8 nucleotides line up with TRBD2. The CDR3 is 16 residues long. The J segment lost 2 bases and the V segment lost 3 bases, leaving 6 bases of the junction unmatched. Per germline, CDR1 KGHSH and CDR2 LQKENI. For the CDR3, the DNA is TGTGCCAGCTCACCCTGGCGGGAGGCAACCTACAATGAGCAGTTCTTC. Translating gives CASSPWREATYNEQFF.

Written as DNA, the CDR3 is TGCGCCAGCAGGCGGGGGACAGGGGCAGGGAACACTGAAGCTTTCTTT. Its protein product is CASRRGTGAGNTEAFF. The chain links TRBV5-1 to TRBJ1-1; 10 bases align to TRBD1. V lost 5 bases to trimming and J lost 1 base; unmatched junction nucleotides: 8. Germline lookup yields CDR1 SGHRS and CDR2 YFSETQ. The CDR3 contains 16 residues.

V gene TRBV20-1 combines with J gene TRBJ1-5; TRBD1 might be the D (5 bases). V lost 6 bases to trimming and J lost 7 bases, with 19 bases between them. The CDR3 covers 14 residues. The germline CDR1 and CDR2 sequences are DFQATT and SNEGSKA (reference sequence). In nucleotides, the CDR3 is TGCAGTGCAACAGAAGACAGTAATAACCAGCCCCAGCATTTT. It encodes CSATEDSNNQPQHF.

This CDR3 reads CASRGLASWAAGELFF. The CDR3 DNA sequence: TGTGCCAGCAGGGGTTTGGCTAGCTGGGCGGCCGGGGAGCTGTTTTTT. The chain couples TRBV28 to TRBJ2-2; the D gene is possibly TRBD2 (5 bases). The CDR3 spans 16 residues. In germline, CDR1 is MDHEN, CDR2 SYDVKM. V was trimmed by 6 bases and J by 6 bases, leaving 20 bases between them.

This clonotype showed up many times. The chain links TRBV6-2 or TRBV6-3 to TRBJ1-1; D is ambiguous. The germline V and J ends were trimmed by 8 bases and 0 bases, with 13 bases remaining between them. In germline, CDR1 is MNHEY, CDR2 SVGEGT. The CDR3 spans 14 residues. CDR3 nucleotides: TGTGCCAGCGGTGGTCCAGCTTTGAACACTGAAGCTTTCTTT. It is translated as CASGGPALNTEAFF.

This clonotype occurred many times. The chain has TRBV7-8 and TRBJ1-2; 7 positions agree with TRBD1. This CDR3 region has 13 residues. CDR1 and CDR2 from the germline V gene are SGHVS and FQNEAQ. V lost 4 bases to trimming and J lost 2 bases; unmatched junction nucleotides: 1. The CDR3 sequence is CASSSTGNYGYTF. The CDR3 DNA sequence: TGTGCCAGCAGCTCGACAGGGAACTATGGCTACACCTTC. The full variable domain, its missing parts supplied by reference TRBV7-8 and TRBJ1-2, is GAGVSQSPRYKVAKRGQDVALRCDPISGHVSLFWYQQALGQGPEFLTYFQNEAQLDKSGLPSDRFFAERPEGSVSTLKIQRTQQEDSAVYLCASSSTGNYGYTFGSGTRLTVV.

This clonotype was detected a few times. As DNA, the CDR3 is TGTGCCAGCAGCTTACCCCGGGACAGGGAAGGCTACACCTTC. Translating it yields CASSLPRDREGYTF. The genes are TRBV7-2 and TRBJ1-2; 9 bases are shared with TRBD1. Looked up from germline, CDR1 is SGHTA and CDR2 is FQGNSA. The V segment lost 2 bases and the J segment 8 bases; nucleotides outside the gene matches: 6. The CDR3 has 14 amino acids.

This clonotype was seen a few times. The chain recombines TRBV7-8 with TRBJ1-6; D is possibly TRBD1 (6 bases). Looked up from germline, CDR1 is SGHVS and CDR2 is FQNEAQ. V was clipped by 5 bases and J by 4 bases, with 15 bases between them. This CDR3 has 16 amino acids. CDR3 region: CASSHTRTVYNSPLHF. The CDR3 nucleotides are TGTGCCAGCAGCCATACCCGGACAGTTTATAATTCACCCCTCCACTTT.

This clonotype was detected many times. The CDR3 nucleotides read TGTGCCAGCAGCTTAGCGCCGGGACAGATGTACGAGCAGTACTTC. Amino acid sequence: CASSLAPGQMYEQYF. V and J are TRBV7-9 and TRBJ2-7, with 7 bases identical to TRBD1. Germline CDR1 reads SEHNR; CDR2 reads FQNEAQ (reference sequence). V lost 0 bases to trimming and J lost 4 bases; unmatched junction nucleotides: 6. The CDR3 covers 15 residues.

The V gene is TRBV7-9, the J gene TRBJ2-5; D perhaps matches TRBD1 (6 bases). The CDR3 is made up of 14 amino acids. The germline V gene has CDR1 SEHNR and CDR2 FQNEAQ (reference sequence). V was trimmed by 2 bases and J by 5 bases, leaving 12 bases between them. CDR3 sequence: CASSLRAGDETQYF. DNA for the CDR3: TGTGCCAGCAGCTTACGAGCAGGGGATGAGACCCAGTACTTC.

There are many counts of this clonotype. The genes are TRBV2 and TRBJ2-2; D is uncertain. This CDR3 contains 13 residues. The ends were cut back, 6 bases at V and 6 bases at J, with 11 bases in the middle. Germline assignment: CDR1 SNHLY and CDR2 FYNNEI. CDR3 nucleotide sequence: TGTGCCAGCAGACTCAGGTCTTCCGGGGAGCTGTTTTTT. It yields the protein CASRLRSSGELFF.

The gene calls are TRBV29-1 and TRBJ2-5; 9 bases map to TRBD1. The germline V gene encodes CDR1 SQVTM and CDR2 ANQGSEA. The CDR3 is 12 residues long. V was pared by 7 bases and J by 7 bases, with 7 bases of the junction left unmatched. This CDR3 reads CSAWTGDATQYF. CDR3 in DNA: TGCAGCGCCTGGACAGGGGACGCGACCCAGTACTTC. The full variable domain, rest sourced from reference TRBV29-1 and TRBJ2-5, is SAVISQKPSRDICQRGTSLTIQCQVDSQVTMMFWYRQQPGQSLTLIATANQGSEATYESGFVIDKFPISRPNLTFSTLTVSNMSPEDSSIYLCSAWTGDATQYFGPGTRLLVL.